The 14 T cell receptor beta chains in this list originate from one sample, sequenced in a study of T cell responses to AZD1222 COVID-19 vaccine. Profiled with immunoSEQ multiplex PCR; TCRdb holds only in-frame clones, not every one. In the table there are approximately 150,000 clones, more than 85% of which are singletons. Sequenced here: peripheral blood, sampled on day 0 of AZD1222 vaccination. The receptors here all came from an adult in good health.

The chain has TRBV27 and TRBJ1-5, with D hard to call. CDR1 MNHEY and CDR2 SMNVEV come from the germline V gene (reference sequence). V dropped 8 bases and J dropped 1 base, with 15 bases sitting between them. The CDR3 consists of 15 residues. The CDR3 DNA reads TGTGCCAGCGCACGGACGGTAGGGAGCAATCAGCCCCAGCATTTT. Translating it yields CASARTVGSNQPQHF.

J is TRBJ1-3 and V is TRBV5-1; D call uncertain. CDR1 is SGHRS and CDR2 is YFSETQ in the germline V gene. This CDR3 spans 15 amino acids. V dropped 1 base and J dropped 0 bases, with 8 bases sitting between them. In nucleotides, the CDR3 is TGCGCCAGCAGCTTGACGGGCAGCTCTGGAAACACCATATATTTT. This sequence encodes CASSLTGSSGNTIYF.

Only one count was recorded for this clone. The chain uses TRBV5-5 and TRBJ1-1; D unresolved. V was trimmed by 1 base and J by 6 bases, leaving 13 bases between them. The CDR3 extends over 14 amino acids. Germline V gives CDR1 SGHKS, CDR2 YYEKEE (reference sequence). CDR3: CASSLREPSPEAFF. CDR3 nucleotide sequence: TGTGCCAGCAGCTTGAGGGAGCCCTCACCTGAAGCTTTCTTT. Variable domain in full (rest from reference TRBV5-5 and TRBJ1-1): DAGVTQSPTHLIKTRGQQVTLRCSPISGHKSVSWYQQVLGQGPQFIFQYYEKEERGRGNFPDRFSARQFPNYSSELNVNALLLGDSALYLCASSLREPSPEAFFGQGTRLTVV.

The J gene is TRBJ1-2, the V gene TRBV10-3; D unresolved. CDR1 ENHRY and CDR2 SYGVKD come from the germline V gene. CDR3 length: 13 amino acids. V was cut by 3 bases and J by 6 bases, with 11 bases left in between. The CDR3 here is CAISDGPRDGYTF. CDR3 DNA sequence: TGTGCCATCAGTGACGGGCCAAGGGATGGCTACACCTTC.

This chain connects TRBV20-1 to TRBJ1-4, with D maybe TRBD1 (6 bases). The germline V gene encodes CDR1 DFQATT and CDR2 SNEGSKA (reference sequence). The CDR3 has 15 amino acids. Trimming took off 3 bases at V and 4 bases at J, with 15 bases between the two ends. As DNA, the CDR3 is TGCAGTGCTAGTCAAGGGGGGGGGCTTAATGAAAAACTGTTTTTT. Residues: CSASQGGGLNEKLFF.

This clone was observed once. This chain uses TRBV5-1 with TRBJ1-1; no clear D. V lost 2 bases and J lost 0, with 8 bases in between. The CDR3 sequence is 14 residues long. Germline V CDR1 and CDR2: SGHRS, YFSETQ. This CDR3 is CASSLEVMNTEAFF. DNA of the CDR3: TGCGCCAGCAGCTTAGAGGTTATGAACACTGAAGCTTTCTTT.

This chain joins TRBV3-1 (or the pseudogene TRBV3-2) and TRBJ2-1; 12 bases match TRBD2. Per the germline V gene, CDR1 is LGHDT and CDR2 is YNNKEL (reference sequence). Unmatched junction bases numbered 9, after V lost 1 base and J lost 2 bases. This CDR3 comprises 19 residues. DNA of the CDR3: TGTGCCAGCAGCCAAGTAGGACTAGCGGGAAGAGGTACCTACAATGAGCAGTTCTTC. It translates to CASSQVGLAGRGTYNEQFF.

The J gene is TRBJ1-1, the V gene TRBV2; D uncertain. Per germline, CDR1 SNHLY and CDR2 FYNNEI. Trimming removed 2 bases from V and 4 bases from J, with 14 bases in between. The CDR3 runs to 15 residues. CDR3 sequence reads: CASSELGPGPTEAFF. The CDR3 DNA follows: TGTGCCAGCAGTGAATTGGGCCCAGGACCCACTGAAGCTTTCTTT.

The V gene is TRBV2, the J gene TRBJ2-5, with 9 bases matching TRBD2. CDR1 is SNHLY, CDR2 FYNNEI, per germline. This CDR3 has 15 residues. V gave up 6 bases and J gave up 5 bases; unmatched junction bases: 10. CDR3 sequence: CASRFLAGVGETQYF. The DNA of the CDR3 is TGTGCCAGCAGATTTTTAGCGGGGGTGGGTGAGACCCAGTACTTC.

V gene TRBV10-3 combines with J gene TRBJ2-6, with 9 positions matching TRBD1. Losses at the gene ends were 9 bases for V and 0 bases for J; bases not matched to a gene: 9. Per the germline V gene, CDR1 is ENHRY and CDR2 is SYGVKD. This CDR3 comprises 17 residues. CDR3 sequence: CAIQGAEGSSGANVLTF. The CDR3 region has the DNA TGTGCCATACAGGGGGCGGAAGGGAGCTCTGGGGCCAACGTCCTGACTTTC.

This clone was observed once. One junction end disagrees with the germline gene, perhaps due to a read error. This chain joins TRBV4-1 and TRBJ2-3; no clear D. Germline V gene lookup returns CDR1 MGHRA and CDR2 YSYEKL. This CDR3 comprises 12 residues. The CDR3 loop reads CASSQVLDTQYF. For the CDR3, the DNA is TGCGCCAGCAGTCAAGTACTGGATACGCAGTATTTT.

This clone was counted only a few times. V is TRBV6-1 and J is TRBJ2-1, with a possible D match to TRBD2 (5 bases). Germline V gene lookup returns CDR1 MNHNS and CDR2 SASEGT. Deletions cut 0 bases from V and 0 bases from J, with 12 bases between. This CDR3 comprises 17 residues. As DNA, the CDR3 is TGTGCCAGCAGTGAAGCTTTAGGAGGAAGCTCCTACAATGAGCAGTTCTTC. It encodes CASSEALGGSSYNEQFF.

The V and J genes are TRBV9 and TRBJ2-2; 9 bases agree with TRBD2. J gave up 6 bases and V 2 bases, and 5 bases lay outside the gene matches. Germline V lookup: CDR1 SGDLS, CDR2 YYNGEE. This CDR3 is 15 amino acids long. Written as DNA, the CDR3 is TGTGCCAGCAGCGTCGCGGGACTAGCTCCCGGGGAGCTGTTTTTT. It codes for CASSVAGLAPGELFF.

V and J are TRBV19 and TRBJ2-2; 7 positions agree with TRBD2. The CDR3 is 15 amino acids. The V and J ends lost 1 base and 6 bases, in that order; junction bases with no gene match: 5. Per germline, CDR1 LNHDA and CDR2 SQIVND (reference sequence). CDR3: CASSIVAGGAGELFF. The CDR3 DNA sequence: TGTGCCAGTAGTATAGTAGCGGGCGGTGCCGGGGAGCTGTTTTTT.